This TCR beta chain was recorded in a study of T cell repertoires in cytomegalovirus infection. Study-level information: TCR beta signatures that were public indicated CMV infection and matching HLA type.

The table lists this clonotype with a few counts. Its specificity is unknown. CDR1 is DFQATT and CDR2 is SNEGSKA in the germline V gene (reference sequence). The CDR3 contains 9 residues. V was cut by 3 bases and J by 7 bases, with 3 bases left in between. Study-wide results and caveats: Individuals carrying CMV plus the relevant HLA were identified by cumulative frequency of public TCR beta families. Across the ex vivo response, the dominant clonotypes were HLA-C-restricted CMV-specific TCR beta clonotypes.

Via MiXCR, TCRdb re-called the reads, giving one row per CDR3 protein. The sample has roughly 200,000 distinct CDR3 sequences, about 18% seen once. Sequencing was carried out using CD8+ T cells from PBMCs. This rearrangement joins TRBV20-1 to TRBJ1-1; D call uncertain. The source of this sequence is a human donor in good health (CMV status not recorded). Some clones in this sample may be carry-over from other donors' samples. DNA for the CDR3: TGCAGTGCTAGCCTTGAAGCTTTCTTT. It specifies CSASLEAFF.